Following are 6 T cell receptor beta chains from one sample sequenced in a study of CD8 T cells in ankylosing spondylitis. TCRdb re-called the 5' RACE reads through MiXCR, storing one row per CDR3 protein. Of 250,000 to 400,000 distinct CDR3 sequences listed, roughly 11% are singletons. The sample taken for sequencing was blood, either unsorted or a sorted T cell fraction (not recorded which). These receptors all stem from a female donor with ankylosing spondylitis or in good health (not recorded which).

This clonotype appeared a few times. The rearrangement joins TRBV2 to TRBJ2-1, with TRBD2 matching 9 bases. CDR1 is SNHLY, CDR2 FYNNEI, per germline. J was trimmed by 7 bases and V by 0 bases; bases with no gene match: 10. This CDR3 is built from 17 residues. The CDR3 bases are TGTGCCAGCAGTGAAGCGAGGGCGGGAGGGCTGGAAAATGAGCAGTTCTTC. It codes for CASSEARAGGLENEQFF.

Ten or more counts support this clonotype. The V gene is TRBV4-1, the J gene TRBJ1-2; D call uncertain. CDR1 MGHRA and CDR2 YSYEKL come from the germline V gene. The CDR3 runs to 15 residues. V dropped 1 base and J dropped 1 base, with 10 bases sitting between them. CDR3 in DNA: TGCGCCAGCAGCCAAGTCAGTGGGTATAACTATGGCTACACCTTC. Translation gives CASSQVSGYNYGYTF.

This clonotype showed up many times. J is TRBJ2-1 and V is TRBV20-1; 14 positions match TRBD2. Germline V gene lookup returns CDR1 DFQATT and CDR2 SNEGSKA (reference sequence). The V gene end was trimmed by 6 bases and the J gene end by 4 bases; junction bases not matched to a gene: 8. This CDR3 spans 16 amino acids. The CDR3 coding sequence is TGCAGTGCGGGCGGACTAGCGGGAGGAAATTACAATGAGCAGTTCTTC. Translation: CSAGGLAGGNYNEQFF.

This clonotype was observed a few times. This chain joins TRBV5-1 and TRBJ1-4; 8 bases map to TRBD1. The germline gives CDR1 SGHRS, CDR2 YFSETQ. Trimming at V came to 4 bases and at J to 4 bases, leaving 3 bases not matched to a gene. The CDR3 extends over 14 amino acids. The CDR3 DNA is TGCGCCAGCAGCCCGACAGGGGTTAATGAAAAACTGTTTTTT. Its protein product is CASSPTGVNEKLFF.

This clonotype showed up many times. The chain uses TRBV10-3 and TRBJ2-3, with 10 nucleotides matching TRBD1. CDR3 length: 17 amino acids. V dropped 9 bases and J dropped 6; count of bases not matched to a gene: 18. The germline CDR1 and CDR2 sequences are ENHRY and SYGVKD. CDR3 DNA: TGTGCCATGGGGCCCCAGAAGACAGGGGGCCTTGGTGATACGCAGTATTTT. This gives the protein CAMGPQKTGGLGDTQYF.

This clonotype showed up many times. The CDR3 loop is CASSPLTGNGFNEQFF. The CDR3, as DNA: TGTGCCAGCTCACCACTTACGGGAAATGGCTTTAATGAGCAGTTCTTC. V usage is TRBV18 and J usage is TRBJ2-1; TRBD2 might be the D (5 bases). CDR1 and CDR2 from the germline V gene are KGHSH and LQKENI. This CDR3 is built from 16 residues. V was pared by 1 base and J by 7 bases, with 17 bases between.